The rows below give T cell receptor beta chains drawn from one sample of a study of shared clonotypes between healthy human individuals. Produced via immunoSEQ multiplex PCR; TCRdb's table is partial and in-frame only. The sample holds some 2,000,000 clones; over 85% are singletons and the top ten take 0.85% to 1.3%. Source material: naive CD8+ T cells sorted from blood. Every receptor here comes from a man younger than 30 in good health. Each CDR3 is given with its conserved first and last residue. Fields, in order: J gene, clone size, D gene, V gene, CDR3 DNA, CDR3 protein. A D gene is named only where the DNA matches it firmly. The size field is filled for only some rows; it gives once, few, many or a size class.

>TRBJ2-7|NA|NA|TRBV9
TGTGCCAGCAGCGTAGGGGGGGGCGCCGGATACGAGCAGTACTTC
CASSVGGGAGYEQYF
>TRBJ2-7|NA|NA|TRBV21-1
TGTGCCAGCATTCGGAAACGGGAGGAGACCTACGAGCAGTACTTC
CASIRKREETYEQYF
>TRBJ2-7|NA|NA|TRBV30
TGTGCCTGGAGTATATATAAAGTCGAGCAGTACTTC
CAWSIYKVEQYF
>TRBJ1-2|NA|TRBD1|TRBV5-1
TGCGCCAGCAGCTTACGGGACAGTTCTAACTATGGCTACACCTTC
CASSLRDSSNYGYTF
>TRBJ2-3|NA|NA|TRBV29-1
TGCAGCGTGCCCGACAGTTTTCCGGATACGCAGTATTTT
CSVPDSFPDTQYF
>TRBJ2-3|NA|NA|TRBV4-1
TGCGCCAGCAGCCAAGATCGGGGAACCACTAGCACAGATACGCAGTATTTT
CASSQDRGTTSTDTQYF
>TRBJ2-3|NA|TRBD2|TRBV9
TGTGCCAGCAGCGGCGGGGGACTAGCGGGAGATACGCAGTATTTT
CASSGGGLAGDTQYF
>TRBJ2-1|NA|TRBD2|TRBV7-9
TGTGCCAGCAGCTTAGCAAGGCTAGCGGGAGATGTCTCCTACAATGAGCAGTTCTTC
CASSLARLAGDVSYNEQFF
>TRBJ2-1|NA|TRBD2|TRBV5-1
TGCGCCAGCAGCCCTCGTAGCGGGAGTCTCAGGAATGAGCAGTTCTTC
CASSPRSGSLRNEQFF
>TRBJ2-7|few|NA|TRBV9
TGTGCCAGCAGCGTTGGGGGGAGCTCCTACGAGCAGTACTTC
CASSVGGSSYEQYF
>TRBJ1-5|NA|NA|TRBV21-1
TGTGCCAGCAGCAAAGGGACAGCCAAGCCCCAGCATTTT
CASSKGTAKPQHF
>TRBJ2-3|NA|NA|TRBV27
TGTGCCAGCAGTTTACAGAGCCCCGGGCTAGAGCCCACAGATACGCAGTATTTT
CASSLQSPGLEPTDTQYF
>TRBJ2-2|NA|TRBD1|TRBV27
TGTGCCAGCAGTTTAATCGGGACAGGGGGCTCCGGGGAGCTGTTTTTT
CASSLIGTGGSGELFF
>TRBJ2-1|NA|TRBD2|TRBV9
TGTGCCAGCAGCGTAGAAGGGGAGACACTAGCGGTACCCTCCTACAATGAGCAGTTCTTC
CASSVEGETLAVPSYNEQFF
>TRBJ2-1|NA|TRBD2|TRBV13
TGTGCCAGCAGCTTCTCGGACGGACTAGCCAGGGAGCAGTTCTTC
CASSFSDGLAREQFF
>TRBJ1-5|NA|TRBD1|TRBV7-8
TGTGCCAGCAGCCCCCGGACAGGGGGCAATCAGCCCCAGCATTTT
CASSPRTGGNQPQHF
>TRBJ2-2|NA|NA|TRBV19
TGTGCCAGTAGTATCCCCACTGACACCGGGGAGCTGTTTTTT
CASSIPTDTGELFF
>TRBJ1-4|NA|NA|TRBV30
TGTGCCTGGAGTAGGAGGGATCCGGGTTCGGATGAAAAACTGTTTTTT
CAWSRRDPGSDEKLFF
>TRBJ2-1|NA|NA|TRBV1
TGCACCAGCAGCCAAATGACTAGCGGGTGGGCCCAACCCTACAATGAGCAGTTCTTC
CTSSQMTSGWAQPYNEQFF
>TRBJ1-1|NA|TRBD1|TRBV28
TGTGCCAGCAGTTTGACAGGGGGCGGCACTGAAGCTTTCTTT
CASSLTGGGTEAFF
>TRBJ2-2|NA|TRBD1|TRBV5-6
TGTGCCAGCAGCTCGGGGGACAGGGTCACCGGGGAGCTGTTTTTT
CASSSGDRVTGELFF
>TRBJ1-6|once|TRBD1|TRBV28
TGTGCCAGCAGTTTATCCCCGGACAGGCTAAGCCGCTATAATTCACCCCTCCACTTT
CASSLSPDRLSRYNSPLHF
>TRBJ2-2|NA|NA|TRBV14
TGTGCCAGCAGCCAACACGGGACATCGAACACCGGGGAGCTGTTTTTT
CASSQHGTSNTGELFF
>TRBJ2-3|NA|NA|TRBV11-2
TGTGCCAGCAGTTTAGGGGCGGGACTGGCAGATACGCAGTATTTT
CASSLGAGLADTQYF
>TRBJ1-6|NA|NA|TRBV21-1
TGTGCCAGCAGCAAATGGAGCTCACCCCTCCACTTT
CASSKWSSPLHF
>TRBJ2-7|NA|NA|TRBV4-1
TGCGCCAGCAGCCAACATGCGGGGACCCGCGAGCAGTACTTC
CASSQHAGTREQYF
>TRBJ2-2|once|NA|TRBV11-2
TGTGCCAGCAGCTTGGTACTCCCACCCCGTTCCGGGGAGCTGTTTTTT
CASSLVLPPRSGELFF
>TRBJ2-7|NA|TRBD2|TRBV5-1
TGCGCCAGCAGCTTGGTGGCTAGCGGGACGTCCGTGACCTACGAGCAGTACTTC
CASSLVASGTSVTYEQYF
>TRBJ2-5|NA|TRBD2|TRBV6-5
TGTGCCAGCAGGGTTAGCGGGGGTCAAGAGACCCAGTACTTC
CASRVSGGQETQYF
>TRBJ2-2|NA|NA|TRBV28
TGTGCCAGCAGTTTTGTGGGTGGCACCGGGGAGCTGTTTTTT
CASSFVGGTGELFF
>TRBJ2-7|NA|TRBD2|TRBV5-4
TGTGCCAGCAGCTCTAGCGGGGGGTCCACCTACGAGCAGTACTTC
CASSSSGGSTYEQYF
>TRBJ2-1|NA|TRBD2|TRBV7-2
TGTGCCAGCAGCGCCAGTGAACTAGCGGGTAATGAGCAGTTCTTC
CASSASELAGNEQFF
>TRBJ1-6|NA|TRBD1|TRBV6-6
TGTGCCAGCAGTTACTCCGGGACAGATAATTCACCCCTCCACTTT
CASSYSGTDNSPLHF
>TRBJ2-3|NA|TRBD2|TRBV29-1
TGCAGCGCGACTAGCGGGGTAGGAGATACGCAGTATTTT
CSATSGVGDTQYF